The 13 T cell receptor beta chains given below trace back to one sample, sequenced in a study of cytomegalovirus exposure and HLA in healthy donors. PCR primers comprised 60 Vbeta and 13 Jbeta primers. Sequencing was performed with immunoSEQ multiplex PCR; in TCRdb, only in-frame clones are kept and a portion is missing. The repertoire table contains some 72,000 clones. Sequencing used PBMCs. These receptors all come from a man between 35 and 55 years old in good health and CMV-seronegative.

CDR3 coding DNA: TGTGCCAGCAGTGAAGGAGGACAGATCTACGAGCAGTACTTC. As protein: CASSEGGQIYEQYF. The rearrangement uses TRBV6-1 and TRBJ2-7; a possible D gene is TRBD1 (6 bases). CDR1 and CDR2 (germline): MNHNS, SASEGT. Trimming took off 1 base at V and 3 bases at J, with 10 bases between the two ends. This CDR3 is 14 amino acids long.

The chain couples TRBV6-1 to TRBJ1-2, with TRBD1 identical over 11 bases. The junction had 7 bases not matched to a gene; V was cut back by 6 bases and J by 7 bases. Germline values: CDR1 MNHNS, CDR2 SASEGT. This CDR3 contains 14 residues. In nucleotides, the CDR3 is TGTGCCAGCAGGGAGAAGGGACAGGGGGTTGGCTACACCTTC. Translated, it gives CASREKGQGVGYTF.

The chain links TRBV2 to TRBJ2-1; D is perhaps TRBD2 (6 bases). The germline V gene encodes CDR1 SNHLY and CDR2 FYNNEI. The CDR3 extends over 14 amino acids. Between the trimmed V and J ends, which lost 11 bases and 5 bases, there was a span of 19 bases. CDR3 sequence (DNA): TGTGCCGGTAATGCCGGGACGGGAGACAATGAGCAGTTCTTC. Translation gives CAGNAGTGDNEQFF.

The rearrangement links TRBV7-8 to TRBJ2-1; TRBD2 is a possible D gene (6 bases). V was cut by 4 bases and J by 2 bases, with 9 bases left in between. CDR1 is SGHVS, CDR2 FQNEAQ, per germline. This CDR3 contains 14 residues. Here the CDR3 reads CASSSRGTYNEQFF. The DNA of the CDR3 is TGTGCCAGCAGCTCCCGGGGGACCTACAATGAGCAGTTCTTC.

This chain uses TRBV19 with TRBJ1-3; TRBD1 matches 7 bases. The CDR3 contains 17 residues. In germline, CDR1 is LNHDA, CDR2 SQIVND (reference sequence). The V segment lost 8 bases and the J segment 0 bases; nucleotides outside the gene matches: 13. The CDR3 coding sequence is TGTGCCAGTCGGGACAGAAAGGGGGCAAGCTCTGGAAACACCATATATTTT. Translating it yields CASRDRKGASSGNTIYF. The whole variable domain, remainder taken from reference TRBV19 and TRBJ1-3, is DGGITQSPKYLFRKEGQNVTLSCEQNLNHDAMYWYRQDPGQGLRLIYYSQIVNDFQKGDIAEGYSVSREKKESFPLTVTSAQKNPTAFYLCASRDRKGASSGNTIYFGEGSWLTVV.

The chain recombines TRBV7-6 with TRBJ2-1; TRBD2 matches 8 bases. Per germline, CDR1 SGHVS and CDR2 FNYEAQ. The CDR3 contains 16 residues. V trimming: 5 bases; J trimming: 0 bases; junction bases outside the gene matches: 6. CDR3 DNA sequence: TGTGCCAGCAGCACGCAGCGGGGGAGCTCCTACAATGAGCAGTTCTTC. It is translated as CASSTQRGSSYNEQFF.

V usage is TRBV5-4 and J usage is TRBJ1-1; no firm D call. In germline, CDR1 is SGHNT, CDR2 YYREEE (reference sequence). CDR3 size: 15 residues. Trimming left V 0 bases short and J 1 base short, with 10 bases between. CDR3 sequence (DNA): TGTGCCAGCAGCTTGGGGAAGGCGGAGAACACTGAAGCTTTCTTT. Translating gives CASSLGKAENTEAFF. The full variable domain, rest sourced from reference TRBV5-4 and TRBJ1-1, is ETGVTQSPTHLIKTRGQQVTLRCSSQSGHNTVSWYQQALGQGPQFIFQYYREEENGRGNFPPRFSGLQFPNYSSELNVNALELDDSALYLCASSLGKAENTEAFFGQGTRLTVV.

The V and J genes are TRBV15 and TRBJ2-5; a possible D gene is TRBD2 (6 bases). Between the trimmed V and J ends, which lost 5 bases and 5 bases, there was a span of 12 bases. The CDR3 extends over 13 amino acids. The germline V gene has CDR1 LNHNV and CDR2 YYDKDF (reference sequence). The CDR3 DNA reads TGTGCCACCAGCGGGACGGGGAGGGAGACCCAGTACTTC. Amino acid sequence: CATSGTGRETQYF.

The chain couples TRBV5-1 to TRBJ2-5, with 7 positions matching TRBD1. Unmatched junction bases numbered 5, after V lost 4 bases and J lost 2 bases. The length of the CDR3 is 14 residues. Germline-derived CDR1 and CDR2 are SGHRS and YFSETQ. The DNA of the CDR3 is TGCGCCAGCAGCCCTACAGGGGCGCAAGAGACCCAGTACTTC. Protein: CASSPTGAQETQYF.

The chain carries TRBV19 and TRBJ1-3; D gene unclear. The CDR3 contains 16 residues. V dropped 0 bases and J dropped 1 base, with 10 bases sitting between them. Germline V gene lookup returns CDR1 LNHDA and CDR2 SQIVND (reference sequence). The DNA of the CDR3 is TGTGCCAGTAGTATAGACAGGTCGTCGTCTGGAAACACCATATATTTT. Translation: CASSIDRSSSGNTIYF. Supplemented by reference TRBV19 and TRBJ1-3, the full variable domain reads DGGITQSPKYLFRKEGQNVTLSCEQNLNHDAMYWYRQDPGQGLRLIYYSQIVNDFQKGDIAEGYSVSREKKESFPLTVTSAQKNPTAFYLCASSIDRSSSGNTIYFGEGSWLTVV.

The chain links TRBV6-4 to TRBJ2-7, with TRBD2 identical over 14 bases. The CDR3 totals 16 residues. Trimming at V came to 6 bases and at J to 4 bases, leaving 8 bases not matched to a gene. Germline values: CDR1 MRHNA, CDR2 SNTAGT. The CDR3 coding sequence is TGTGCCAGCAGGGACAGGACTAGCGGGAGGAGGTACGAGCAGTACTTC. Protein product: CASRDRTSGRRYEQYF.

The V gene is TRBV2, the J gene TRBJ1-2; tentative D call: TRBD1 (6 bases). Germline V lookup: CDR1 SNHLY, CDR2 FYNNEI. CDR3 length: 12 residues. V was trimmed by 7 bases and J by 2 bases, leaving 8 bases between them. The CDR3 DNA follows: TGTGCCAGCATGAGGGGGAACTATGGCTACACCTTC. Translating gives CASMRGNYGYTF.

The chain employs TRBV9 and TRBJ2-7; perhaps TRBD1 as D (5 bases). The CDR3 has 13 residues. V was cut by 3 bases and J by 6 bases, with 13 bases left in between. The germline CDR1 and CDR2 sequences are SGDLS and YYNGEE. CDR3 in amino acids: CASSGTSPLEQYF. The CDR3 DNA follows: TGTGCCAGCAGCGGGACATCTCCGCTCGAGCAGTACTTC.